This T cell receptor (beta chain) is from a study of CD8 T cells in Susac syndrome. This CDR3 is 12 amino acids long. Germline V gene data show CDR1 as SGHNT and CDR2 as YYREEE (reference sequence). After removal of 7 bases from V and 4 bases from J, the junction contained 2 bases not matched to a gene. The T cells that were sequenced for TCR beta were CD8+ and CD4+ cells from blood. Study-level results: Only a relatively small number of individuals were included in the TCR sequencing and HLA analysis.

cDNA came from about 0.5 to 1 ug RNA primed by random hexamers. Amplification of TCR beta CDR3 used immunoSEQ multiplex PCR across 54 Vbeta and 13 Jbeta. TCRdb fed the immunoSEQ multiplex PCR reads into MiXCR, producing one record per CDR3 protein. The table shows about 69,000 distinct CDR3 sequences, with around 93% occurring only once. This clonotype was seen once. Its antigen is unidentified. Source material: CD8+ T cells from PBMCs. The rearrangement joins TRBV5-4 to TRBJ2-1; 7 bases line up with TRBD1. The sequence derives from a human donor in good health. The CDR3: CASGTVYNEQFF. The CDR3, as DNA: TGTGCCAGCGGGACAGTTTACAATGAGCAGTTCTTC.